The 11 T cell receptor beta chains given below trace back to one sample, sequenced in a study of blood T cell repertoires in COVID-19. Some clones are missing from TCRdb's copy, which holds only in-frame ones; the method was immunoSEQ multiplex PCR. Of 40,000 or so clones listed, roughly 83% are singletons. Sequencing was done on a sample of peripheral blood. These receptor sequences come from a human donor with acute or convalescent COVID-19. The donor label of this sample is uncertain.

The J gene is TRBJ2-7, the V gene TRBV3-1 (or the pseudogene TRBV3-2); 9 nucleotides line up with TRBD1. The CDR3 spans 14 residues. The V gene's germline CDR1 is LGHDT and CDR2 YNNKEL (reference sequence). V trimming: 7 bases; J trimming: 2 bases; junction bases outside the gene matches: 6. Here the CDR3 reads CASNLGTGTYEQYF. The CDR3 nucleotides are TGTGCCAGCAACCTTGGGACAGGGACCTACGAGCAGTACTTC.

The chain combines TRBV6-5 with TRBJ2-5, with 8 positions matching TRBD2. V shed 7 bases, J shed 3 bases, and the junction held 7 bases outside the gene matches. Germline V gene lookup returns CDR1 MNHEY and CDR2 SVGAGI. This CDR3 region has 14 residues. DNA for the CDR3: TGTGCCAGCACTACACGGGGGGGAGAAGAGACCCAGTACTTC. Encoded protein: CASTTRGGEETQYF.

The J gene is TRBJ1-5, the V gene TRBV3-1 (or the pseudogene TRBV3-2); no clear D gene. The V end was cut by 0 bases, the J end by 3 bases, with 9 bases between. The germline V gene has CDR1 LGHDT and CDR2 YNNKEL (reference sequence). The CDR3 length is 15 residues. The CDR3 sequence: CASSQEGRVNQPQHF. In DNA form, the CDR3 reads TGTGCCAGCAGCCAAGAAGGGCGGGTCAATCAGCCCCAGCATTTT.

J is TRBJ1-6 and V is TRBV7-8, with 8 bases identical to TRBD1. Germline trimming cut 8 bases from V and 7 bases from J; bases unmatched to any gene: 13. This CDR3 region has 16 residues. Germline lookup yields CDR1 SGHVS and CDR2 FQNEAQ. CDR3 sequence reads: CASATGQASGNSPLHF. CDR3 nucleotides: TGTGCCAGCGCTACGGGACAGGCTTCGGGAAATTCACCCCTCCACTTT.

This clone was counted once. The gene calls are TRBV2 and TRBJ2-3; tentative D call: TRBD2 (5 bases). Germline V gene sequence: CDR1 SNHLY, CDR2 FYNNEI. The CDR3 extends over 13 amino acids. Trimming pared 5 bases from V and 3 bases from J, leaving 9 bases between. This chain's CDR3 is CASSKLETDTQYF. The CDR3 DNA follows: TGTGCCAGCAGTAAACTAGAAACAGATACGCAGTATTTT.

CDR3 loop: CASRTRGTGNTIYF. For the CDR3, the DNA is TGTGCCAGCAGAACCAGGGGCACTGGAAACACCATATATTTT. The J gene is TRBJ1-3, the V gene TRBV6-5, with a tentative D call TRBD1 (6 bases). Germline CDR1 reads MNHEY; CDR2 reads SVGAGI. Between the trimmed V and J ends, which lost 6 bases and 2 bases, there was a span of 11 bases. This CDR3 region has 14 residues.

In this sample, this clone turned up once. The chain has TRBV28 and TRBJ2-1; 10 bases align to TRBD2. The CDR3 contains 15 residues. V dropped 4 bases and J dropped 7; count of bases not matched to a gene: 7. CDR1 MDHEN and CDR2 SYDVKM come from the germline V gene. CDR3 protein: CASSSSGSFSNEQFF. DNA for the CDR3: TGTGCCAGCAGTTCTAGCGGGAGTTTTTCGAATGAGCAGTTCTTC.

By share, this clone counts as medium-sized. The V and J genes are TRBV7-6 and TRBJ1-5, with D unresolved. The length of the CDR3 is 14 residues. Between the trimmed V and J ends, which lost 2 bases and 9 bases, there was a span of 14 bases. Germline lookup yields CDR1 SGHVS and CDR2 FNYEAQ. The CDR3 sequence: CASSLNPRDPPQHF. The CDR3, as DNA: TGTGCCAGCAGCTTAAACCCGAGGGATCCGCCCCAGCATTTT.

The J gene is TRBJ1-2, the V gene TRBV30; 10 bases match TRBD1. Per germline, CDR1 GTSNPN and CDR2 SVGIG (reference sequence). CDR3 size: 18 residues. V was clipped by 0 bases and J by 0 bases; unmatched bases: 10. The CDR3 protein is CAWSVKGQGTNTNYGYTF. As DNA, the CDR3 is TGTGCCTGGAGTGTAAAGGGACAGGGGACAAATACTAACTATGGCTACACCTTC.

The chain recombines TRBV19 with TRBJ2-7, with 11 bases identical to TRBD1. With V trimmed by 10 bases and J by 3 bases, 8 bases remained unmatched. The CDR3 contains 14 residues. CDR1 is LNHDA, CDR2 SQIVND, per germline (reference sequence). CDR3 in DNA: TGTGCCACCGCCCCCGGGACAGGGGGCTACGAGCAGTACTTC. Its translation is CATAPGTGGYEQYF.

This chain's CDR3 is CASSLFPGGALISYEQYF. For the CDR3, the DNA is TGTGCCAGCAGTTTATTCCCTGGGGGGGCCTTAATCTCCTACGAGCAGTACTTC. The V and J genes are TRBV28 and TRBJ2-7, with D possibly being TRBD2 (7 bases). CDR1 is MDHEN and CDR2 is SYDVKM in the germline V gene. V was shortened by 1 base and J by 0 bases, with 19 bases between the two germline ends. CDR3 length: 18 amino acids.